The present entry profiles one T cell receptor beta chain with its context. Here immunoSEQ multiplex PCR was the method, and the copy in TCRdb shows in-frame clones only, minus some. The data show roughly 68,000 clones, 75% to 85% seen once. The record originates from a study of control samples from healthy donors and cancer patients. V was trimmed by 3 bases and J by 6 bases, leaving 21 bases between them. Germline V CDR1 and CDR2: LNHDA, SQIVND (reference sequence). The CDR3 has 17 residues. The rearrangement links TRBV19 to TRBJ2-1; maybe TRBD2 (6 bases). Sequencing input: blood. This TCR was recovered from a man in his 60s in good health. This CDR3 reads CASSISWAGPGVNEQFF. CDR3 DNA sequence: TGTGCCAGTAGTATCTCCTGGGCAGGGCCGGGGGTCAATGAGCAGTTCTTC.